A few counts support the clone carrying this T cell receptor beta chain. These data belong to a study of T cell repertoires in cytomegalovirus infection. Overall study context: Public TCR beta signature analysis indicated the presence of both CMV infection and matching HLA type.

The germline V gene encodes CDR1 LGHNA and CDR2 YNFKEQ. V lost 0 bases, J lost 1 base, and 4 bases lay in between. This CDR3 contains 14 residues. MiXCR was run by TCRdb on the reads, yielding one entry per CDR3 protein. The table lists some 400,000 distinct CDR3 sequences, about 33% of them singletons. Sequenced material: PBMCs. The rearrangement joins TRBV4-2 to TRBJ2-1, with no clear D. This receptor was taken from a human donor in good health (CMV status not recorded). Some clones in this sample may be carry-over from other donors' samples. The CDR3 is CASSQDRSYNEQFF. The CDR3 coding sequence is TGTGCCAGCAGCCAAGACAGGTCCTACAATGAGCAGTTCTTC.